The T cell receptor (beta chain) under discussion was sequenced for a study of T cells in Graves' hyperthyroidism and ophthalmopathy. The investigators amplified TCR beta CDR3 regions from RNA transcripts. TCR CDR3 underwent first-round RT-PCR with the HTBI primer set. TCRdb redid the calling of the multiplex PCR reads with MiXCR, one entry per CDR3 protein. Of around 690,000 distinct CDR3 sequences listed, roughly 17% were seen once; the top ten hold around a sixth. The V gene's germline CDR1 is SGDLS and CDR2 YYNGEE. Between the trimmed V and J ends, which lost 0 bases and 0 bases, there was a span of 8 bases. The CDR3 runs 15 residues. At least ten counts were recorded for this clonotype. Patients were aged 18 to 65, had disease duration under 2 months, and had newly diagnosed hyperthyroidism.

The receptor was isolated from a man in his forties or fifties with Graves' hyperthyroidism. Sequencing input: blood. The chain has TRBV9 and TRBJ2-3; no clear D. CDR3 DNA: TGTGCCAGCAGCGTAGGCCAGAGCAGCACAGATACGCAGTATTTT. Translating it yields CASSVGQSSTDTQYF. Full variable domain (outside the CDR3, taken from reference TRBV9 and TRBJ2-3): DSGVTQTPKHLITATGQRVTLRCSPRSGDLSVYWYQQSLDQGLQFLIQYYNGEERAKGNILERFSAQQFPDLHSELNLSSLELGDSALYFCASSVGQSSTDTQYFGPGTRLTVL.